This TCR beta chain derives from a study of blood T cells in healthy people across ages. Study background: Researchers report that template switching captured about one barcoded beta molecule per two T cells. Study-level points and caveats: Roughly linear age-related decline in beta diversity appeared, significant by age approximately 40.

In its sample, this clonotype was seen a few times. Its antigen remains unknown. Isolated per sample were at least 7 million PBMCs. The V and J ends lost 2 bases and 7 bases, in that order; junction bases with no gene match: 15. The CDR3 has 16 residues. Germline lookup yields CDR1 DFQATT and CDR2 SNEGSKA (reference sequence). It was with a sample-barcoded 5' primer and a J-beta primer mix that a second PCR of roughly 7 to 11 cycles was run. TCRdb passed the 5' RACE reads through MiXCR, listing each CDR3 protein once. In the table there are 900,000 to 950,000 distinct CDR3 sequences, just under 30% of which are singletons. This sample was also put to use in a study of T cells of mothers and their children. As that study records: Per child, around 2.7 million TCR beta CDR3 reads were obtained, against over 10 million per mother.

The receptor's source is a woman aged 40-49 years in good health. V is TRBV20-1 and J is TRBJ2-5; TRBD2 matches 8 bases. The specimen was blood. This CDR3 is CSARRPGGVGKGTQYF. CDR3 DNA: TGCAGTGCTAGACGGCCCGGGGGGGTTGGAAAGGGGACCCAGTACTTC.